This T cell receptor (beta chain) was identified in a study of blood T cell repertoires in COVID-19. Study summary: There were acute and convalescent COVID-19 samples, and they came from the United States, Italy and Spain. Sources were T cells, B-cell-depleted T cells, or PBMCs; the material itself was cDNA or gDNA.

As originally analysed: The assay estimated nucleated cells by amplifying reference gene primers. This table comes from immunoSEQ multiplex PCR, and its TCRdb copy is limited to in-frame clones, with some not included. V and J calls and clone size are copied from that table; D and trimming were computed from the DNA. The data contain a few hundred thousand clones, around 84% of them singletons. Seattle's enrolled individuals joined amid active infection and were then monitored longitudinally. This clone appeared once. The germline V gene encodes CDR1 MDHEN and CDR2 SYDVKM. J was trimmed by 6 bases and V by 6 bases; bases with no gene match: 9. This CDR3 has 14 amino acids.

The V gene is TRBV28, the J gene TRBJ2-7; TRBD1 aligns across 9 bases. The receptor's source is a woman between 55 and 75 years old with COVID-19, enrolled during active disease. Input material: peripheral blood. The CDR3 loop reads CASSFRDRASEQYF. The CDR3 DNA reads as TGTGCCAGCAGCTTCCGGGACAGGGCTAGCGAGCAGTACTTC.